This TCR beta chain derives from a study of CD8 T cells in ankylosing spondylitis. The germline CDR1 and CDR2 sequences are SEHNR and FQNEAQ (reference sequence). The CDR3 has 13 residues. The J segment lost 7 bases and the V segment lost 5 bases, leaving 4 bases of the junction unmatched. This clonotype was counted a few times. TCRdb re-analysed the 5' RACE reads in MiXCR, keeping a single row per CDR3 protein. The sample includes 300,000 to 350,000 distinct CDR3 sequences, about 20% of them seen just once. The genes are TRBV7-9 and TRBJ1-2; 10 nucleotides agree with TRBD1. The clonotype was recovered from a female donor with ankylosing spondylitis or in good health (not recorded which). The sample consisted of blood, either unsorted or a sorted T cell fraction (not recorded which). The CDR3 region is CASSLGTGVGYTF. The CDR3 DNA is TGTGCCAGCAGCCTGGGGACAGGGGTTGGCTACACCTTC.